One and the same sample provided the 18 T cell receptor beta chains below, sequenced in a study of low-dose radiotherapy and immunotherapy resistance in tumors. Gene-specific TRAV and TRBV primers were used for first-strand cDNA, covering alpha and beta chains. Both a constant-region primer and a V-primer adapter served to amplify TCRs across 15 to 25 PCR cycles. TCRdb itself ran the reads through MiXCR, one entry per CDR3 protein. The sample holds roughly 100,000 distinct CDR3 sequences, 20% to 25% seen once. Time point denoted: after trial treatment. Treatment noted: LDRT plus nivolumab, ipilimumab, low-dose cyclophosphamide and aspirin (RACIN trial). The starting material was PBMCs, obtained after low-dose radiotherapy plus immunotherapy. The source is a male donor with prostate cancer.

The table lists this clonotype with many counts. The rearrangement joins TRBV7-2 to TRBJ2-7; D might be TRBD2 (5 bases). V was clipped by 2 bases and J by 7 bases, with 12 bases between them. Germline values: CDR1 SGHTA, CDR2 FQGNSA. The CDR3 is made up of 13 amino acids. In DNA form, the CDR3 reads TGTGCCAGCAGCTTAAATTCTCCGGGGGAGCAGTACTTC. Its protein is CASSLNSPGEQYF.

To note about this clonotype: One base separates it from a far larger clone, so it is likely a read error. V usage is TRBV6-1 and J usage is TRBJ2-2, with 7 nucleotides matching TRBD1. V dropped 10 bases and J dropped 1; count of bases not matched to a gene: 6. This CDR3 contains 14 residues. Per the germline V gene, CDR1 is MNHNS and CDR2 is SASEGT. CDR3 loop: CAIRDRENTGELFF. CDR3 DNA sequence: TGTGCCATCAGAGACAGGGAGAACACCGGGGAGCTGTTTTTT.

The V gene is TRBV7-2, the J gene TRBJ1-4; 7 bases agree with TRBD1. The CDR3 loop spans 14 amino acids. Unmatched junction bases numbered 5, after V lost 6 bases and J lost 4 bases. Germline V gene sequence: CDR1 SGHTA, CDR2 FQGNSA. The CDR3 loop is CASRPGQNNEKLFF. CDR3 bases: TGTGCCAGCAGACCGGGACAGAATAATGAAAAACTGTTTTTT.

Worth noting for this clonotype: This likely came from a read error, as a far larger clone is one base away. The rearrangement links TRBV1 to TRBJ1-1. TRBV1 is marked as a pseudogene. This CDR3 is 20 amino acids long. The CDR3 bases are TGTGTCAGCAGCCAAGGGGGTCTCGGGACGTTTGGAGGGCAAGACACTGAAGCTTTCTTT. This gives the protein CVSSQGGLGTFGGQDTEAFF.

This clonotype appeared many times. The gene calls are TRBV19 and TRBJ2-5; D ambiguous. The V end was cut by 6 bases, the J end by 3 bases, with 11 bases between. CDR1 LNHDA and CDR2 SQIVND come from the germline V gene (reference sequence). The CDR3 is 13 amino acids. CDR3 in amino acids: CASRAGEKETQYF. As DNA, the CDR3 is TGTGCCAGTAGGGCAGGCGAGAAAGAGACCCAGTACTTC.

J is TRBJ1-2 and V is TRBV12-3 or TRBV12-4, with D unresolved. The V end lost 7 bases, the J end lost 8 bases, and 14 bases lay between the germline ends. There are 12 residues in the CDR3. CDR3 sequence (DNA): TGTGCCAGCAAAGTCGGGGTAGACGGCTACACCTTC. It is translated as CASKVGVDGYTF.

This clonotype was counted many times. The chain carries TRBV6-8 and TRBJ2-7; tentative D call: TRBD2 (6 bases). V lost 8 bases and J 3 bases, leaving 14 bases between the germline ends. The germline CDR1 and CDR2 sequences are MNHGY and SAAAGT. The CDR3 spans 13 residues. The CDR3 sequence is CASSSGRNYEQYF. CDR3 in DNA: TGTGCCAGCTCGAGTGGGAGGAACTACGAGCAGTACTTC.

This clonotype was detected a few times. The CDR3 is CASSEVAGQGNQPQHF. The CDR3 region has the DNA TGTGCCAGCAGTGAAGTAGCGGGACAGGGCAATCAGCCCCAGCATTTT. This chain joins TRBV6-1 and TRBJ1-5; 8 nucleotides agree with TRBD1. The CDR3 contains 16 residues. V lost 1 base, J lost 2 bases, and 4 bases stayed unmatched. The germline V gene encodes CDR1 MNHNS and CDR2 SASEGT.

This clonotype was recorded at least ten times. The genes are TRBV6-5 and TRBJ2-5, with a weak D call TRBD1 (5 bases). Trimming pared 5 bases from V and 3 bases from J, leaving 10 bases between. There are 13 residues in the CDR3. Germline V lookup: CDR1 MNHEY, CDR2 SVGAGI. CDR3 sequence (DNA): TGTGCCAGCAGTACGACGACAGAAGAGACCCAGTACTTC. Translating it yields CASSTTTEETQYF.

This clonotype was seen repeatedly, ten times or more. The chain joins TRBV10-2 to TRBJ2-1; 10 bases map to TRBD1. Trimming removed 2 bases from V and 9 bases from J; junction bases left unmatched: 13. The length of the CDR3 is 17 residues. Germline V gene lookup returns CDR1 WSHSY and CDR2 SAAADI. Here the CDR3 reads CASSEPLGGQGIGEQFF. As DNA, the CDR3 is TGCGCCAGCAGTGAGCCCCTGGGGGGACAGGGGATTGGTGAGCAGTTCTTC.

The rearrangement joins TRBV28 to TRBJ1-5; 10 nucleotides line up with TRBD1. CDR1 MDHEN and CDR2 SYDVKM come from the germline V gene. With 6 bases clipped from V and 1 base from J, the junction kept 3 bases outside the gene matches. CDR3 size: 15 residues. The chain's CDR3 is CASRRQGASNQPQHF. In nucleotides, the CDR3 is TGTGCCAGCAGGAGACAGGGGGCGAGCAATCAGCCCCAGCATTTT.

Many counts were recorded for this clonotype. The chain carries TRBV20-1 and TRBJ1-2; 10 positions agree with TRBD1. CDR3 length: 15 residues. J lost 4 bases, V lost 0 bases, and 5 bases had no gene match. Germline V lookup: CDR1 DFQATT, CDR2 SNEGSKA (reference sequence). CDR3 loop: CSARDRDRGTYGYTF. CDR3 nucleotides: TGCAGTGCTAGAGATAGGGACAGGGGTACCTATGGCTACACCTTC.

This clonotype was picked up many times. The chain recombines TRBV5-1 with TRBJ2-2; D might be TRBD2 (6 bases). CDR1 is SGHRS, CDR2 YFSETQ, per germline. The CDR3 is 15 amino acids. V was clipped by 4 bases and J by 1 base, with 11 bases between them. CDR3 coding DNA: TGCGCCAGCAGCCCCATGGGACTGAACACCGGGGAGCTGTTTTTT. It is translated as CASSPMGLNTGELFF.

This clonotype was seen repeatedly, ten times or more. The chain employs TRBV28 and TRBJ2-1, with TRBD1 identical over 7 bases. Germline V gene sequence: CDR1 MDHEN, CDR2 SYDVKM. The CDR3 has 16 amino acids. J lost 1 base, V lost 3 bases, and 6 bases had no gene match. The CDR3 is CASSFHRDRSYNEQFF. The CDR3 bases are TGTGCCAGCAGTTTTCACCGGGACAGATCCTACAATGAGCAGTTCTTC.

This clonotype was counted ten times or more. The chain links TRBV4-1 to TRBJ1-2; a possible D gene is TRBD1 (5 bases). This CDR3 has 14 residues. Germline values: CDR1 MGHRA, CDR2 YSYEKL. Trimming stripped 1 base from V and 4 bases from J, with 10 bases between. The CDR3 DNA sequence: TGCGCCAGCAGCCAAGTTATAGGGACCTATGGCTACACCTTC. This encodes CASSQVIGTYGYTF.

This clonotype has at least ten counts. The chain recombines TRBV12-3 or TRBV12-4 with TRBJ1-1; no definite D call. This CDR3 is 13 amino acids long. Trimming shortened V by 7 bases and J by 0 bases, and 9 bases separated the two germline ends. This CDR3 is CASNLGMNTEAFF. The DNA for the CDR3 is TGTGCCAGCAACCTGGGCATGAACACTGAAGCTTTCTTT.

This clonotype was found many times. The chain couples TRBV7-8 to TRBJ1-1; D is uncertain. CDR3 length: 14 amino acids. The V and J ends lost 5 bases and 2 bases respectively, with 12 bases between them. Germline lookup yields CDR1 SGHVS and CDR2 FQNEAQ. This CDR3 reads CASSAQITNTEAFF. The CDR3 DNA is TGTGCCAGCAGCGCCCAGATAACTAACACTGAAGCTTTCTTT.

A remark on this clonotype: The likely explanation is a read error, given a far larger clone one base away. The J gene is TRBJ2-7, the V gene TRBV13; D could derive from TRBD1 or TRBD2 (6 bases each). CDR3 length: 14 amino acids. The V gene's germline CDR1 is PRHDT and CDR2 FYEKMQ (reference sequence). The CDR3 region is CVSSVGPGAREQYF. For the CDR3, the DNA is TGTGTCAGCAGCGTAGGCCCGGGGGCGCGGGAGCAGTACTTC.